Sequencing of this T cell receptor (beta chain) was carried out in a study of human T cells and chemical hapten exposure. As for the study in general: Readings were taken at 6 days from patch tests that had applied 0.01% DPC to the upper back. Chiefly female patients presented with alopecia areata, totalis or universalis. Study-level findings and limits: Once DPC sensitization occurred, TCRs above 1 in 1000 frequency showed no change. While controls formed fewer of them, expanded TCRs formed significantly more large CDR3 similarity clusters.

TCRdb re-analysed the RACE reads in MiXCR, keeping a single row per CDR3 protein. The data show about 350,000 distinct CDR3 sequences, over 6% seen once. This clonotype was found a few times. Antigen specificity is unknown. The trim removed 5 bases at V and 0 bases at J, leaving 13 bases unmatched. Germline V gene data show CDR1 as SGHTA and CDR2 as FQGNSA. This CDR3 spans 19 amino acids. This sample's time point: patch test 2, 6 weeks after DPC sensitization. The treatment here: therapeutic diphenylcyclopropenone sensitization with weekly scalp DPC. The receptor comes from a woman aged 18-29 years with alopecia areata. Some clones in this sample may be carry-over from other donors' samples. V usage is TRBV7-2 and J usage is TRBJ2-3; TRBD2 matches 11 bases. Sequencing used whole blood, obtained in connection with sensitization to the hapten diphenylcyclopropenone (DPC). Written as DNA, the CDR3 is TGTGCCAGCAGCGCCCCCGAAACTAGCGGGGGACCTAGCACAGATACGCAGTATTTT. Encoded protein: CASSAPETSGGPSTDTQYF.